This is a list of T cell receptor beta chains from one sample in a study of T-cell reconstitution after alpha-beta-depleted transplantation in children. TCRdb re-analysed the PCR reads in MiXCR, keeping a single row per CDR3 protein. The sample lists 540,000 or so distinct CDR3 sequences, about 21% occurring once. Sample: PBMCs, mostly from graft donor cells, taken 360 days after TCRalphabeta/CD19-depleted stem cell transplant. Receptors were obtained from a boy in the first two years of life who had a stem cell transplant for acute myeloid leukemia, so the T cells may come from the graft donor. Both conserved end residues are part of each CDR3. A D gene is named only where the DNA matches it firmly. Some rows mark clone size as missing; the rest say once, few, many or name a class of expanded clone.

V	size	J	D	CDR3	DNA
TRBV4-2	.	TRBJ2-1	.	CASSQVLLRGPHNEQFF	TGTGCCAGCAGCCAAGTCCTTCTGCGGGGGCCGCATAATGAGCAGTTCTTC
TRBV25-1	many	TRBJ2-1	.	CASSDRHSSYNEQFF	TGTGCCAGCTCGGACAGACATAGCTCCTACAATGAGCAGTTCTTC
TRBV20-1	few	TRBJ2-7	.	CSARRAETGQYF	TGCAGTGCTAGACGCGCGGAGACGGGGCAGTACTTC
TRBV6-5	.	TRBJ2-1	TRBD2	CASSYSLAGDFNEQFF	TGTGCCAGCAGTTACTCATTAGCGGGGGACTTCAATGAGCAGTTCTTC
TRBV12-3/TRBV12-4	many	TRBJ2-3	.	CASSLLGDTQYF	TGTGCCAGCAGTTTATTAGGAGATACGCAGTATTTT
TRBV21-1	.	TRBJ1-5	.	CASSKGWTVHSNQPQHF	TGTGCCAGCAGCAAAGGGTGGACAGTACATAGCAATCAGCCCCAGCATTTT
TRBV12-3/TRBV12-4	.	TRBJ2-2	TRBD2	CASSWGGVTGELFF	TGTGCCAGCAGTTGGGGGGGGGTCACCGGGGAGCTGTTTTTT
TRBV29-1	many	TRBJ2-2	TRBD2	CSVESGNGELFF	TGCAGCGTTGAGAGCGGGAACGGGGAGCTGTTTTTT
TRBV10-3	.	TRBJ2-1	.	CAISDGGAYNEQFF	TGTGCCATCAGTGATGGAGGGGCTTACAATGAGCAGTTCTTC
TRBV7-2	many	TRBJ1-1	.	CASSPNTLLNTEAFF	TGTGCCAGCAGCCCGAACACATTGCTGAACACTGAAGCTTTCTTT
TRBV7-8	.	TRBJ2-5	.	CASSLSEREKVKTQYF	TGTGCCAGCAGCTTAAGCGAGAGGGAAAAAGTAAAGACCCAGTACTTC
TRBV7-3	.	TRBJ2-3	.	CASSQILTDTQYF	TGTGCCAGCAGCCAAATTTTAACAGATACGCAGTATTTT
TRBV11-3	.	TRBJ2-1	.	CASSLGVLSSYNEQFF	TGTGCCAGCAGCTTAGGGGTACTGAGCTCCTACAATGAGCAGTTCTTC
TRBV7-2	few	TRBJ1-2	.	CASSLERANYGYTF	TGTGCCAGCAGCTTAGAGCGAGCTAACTATGGCTACACCTTC
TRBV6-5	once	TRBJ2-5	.	CASSYRRRDGQETQYF	TGTGCCAGCAGTTACCGACGACGGGACGGACAAGAGACCCAGTACTTC
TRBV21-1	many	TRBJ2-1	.	CASSKGPHEQFF	TGTGCCAGCAGCAAAGGCCCCCACGAGCAGTTCTTC
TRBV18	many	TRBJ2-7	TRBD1	CASSPGQGSYEQYF	TGTGCCAGCTCCCCTGGACAGGGTTCCTACGAGCAGTACTTC
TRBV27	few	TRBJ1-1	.	CASSFQVGDTEAFF	TGTGCCAGCAGTTTTCAAGTGGGGGACACTGAAGCTTTCTTT
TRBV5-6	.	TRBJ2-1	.	CASSLGSFYNEQFF	TGTGCCAGCAGCTTGGGGAGCTTTTACAATGAGCAGTTCTTC
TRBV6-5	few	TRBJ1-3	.	CASNADRSSGNTIYF	TGTGCCAGCAACGCGGACAGAAGCTCTGGAAACACCATATATTTT
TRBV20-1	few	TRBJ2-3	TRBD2	CSAEATSKLPDTQYF	TGCAGTGCTGAGGCGACTAGCAAGCTGCCAGATACGCAGTATTTT
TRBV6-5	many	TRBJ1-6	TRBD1	CASSYSTGGTSPLHF	TGTGCCAGCAGTTACTCTACAGGGGGAACTTCACCCCTCCACTTT
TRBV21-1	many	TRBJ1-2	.	CAITSDRADHYGYTF	TGTGCCATTACATCGGACAGGGCGGATCACTATGGCTACACCTTC
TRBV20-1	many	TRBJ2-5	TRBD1	CSARSIGTGFQETQYF	TGCAGTGCTAGAAGTATCGGGACAGGTTTTCAAGAGACCCAGTACTTC
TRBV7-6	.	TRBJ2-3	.	CASSLVGGQNADTQYF	TGTGCCAGCAGCTTAGTCGGCGGCCAGAACGCAGATACGCAGTATTTT
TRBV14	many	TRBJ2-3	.	CASSQVQRTDTQYF	TGTGCCAGCAGCCAAGTCCAGCGCACAGATACGCAGTATTTT
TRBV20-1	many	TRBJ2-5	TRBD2	CSARDYRALETQYF	TGCAGTGCCCGGGACTACCGAGCCCTGGAGACCCAGTACTTC
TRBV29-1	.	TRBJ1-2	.	CSVIGRINYGYTF	TGCAGCGTCATTGGACGGATTAACTATGGCTACACCTTC
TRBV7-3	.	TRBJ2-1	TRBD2	CASSTTAGGSNEQFF	TGTGCCAGCAGCACTACAGCGGGGGGGAGCAATGAGCAGTTCTTC
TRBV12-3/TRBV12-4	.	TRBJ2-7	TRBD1	CASSLSTGGRYEQYF	TGTGCCAGCAGCCTATCGACAGGGGGCAGGTACGAGCAGTACTTC
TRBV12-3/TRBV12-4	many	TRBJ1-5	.	CASSRGNQPQHF	TGTGCCAGCAGCAGGGGTAATCAGCCCCAGCATTTT
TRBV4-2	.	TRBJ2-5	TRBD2	CAISHGVAGGRRETQYF	TGTGCCATCAGCCACGGCGTCGCGGGGGGGCGGAGAGAGACCCAGTACTTC
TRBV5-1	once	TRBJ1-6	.	CASSLEGSATLHF	TGCGCCAGCAGCTTGGAAGGCAGCGCGACCCTCCACTTT
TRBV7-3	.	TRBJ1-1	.	CASSYGGGGTEAFF	TGTGCCAGCAGTTACGGCGGTGGGGGCACTGAAGCTTTCTTT
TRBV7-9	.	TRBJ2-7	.	CASTPSASEQYF	TGTGCCAGCACCCCATCGGCGAGCGAGCAGTACTTC
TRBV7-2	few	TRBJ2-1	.	CASSLDGRASYNEQFF	TGTGCCAGCAGCTTAGATGGCAGGGCGTCTTACAATGAGCAGTTCTTC
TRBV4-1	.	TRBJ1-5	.	CASSQRSGDNQPQHF	TGCGCCAGCAGCCAACGATCGGGGGACAATCAGCCCCAGCATTTT
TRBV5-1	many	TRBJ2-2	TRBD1	CASSLEGQGDTGELFF	TGCGCCAGCAGCTTGGAGGGACAGGGAGACACCGGGGAGCTGTTTTTT
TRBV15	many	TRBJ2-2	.	CATGGGRFTGELFF	TGTGCCACCGGTGGGGGGCGGTTCACCGGGGAGCTGTTTTTT
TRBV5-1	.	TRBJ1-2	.	CASSWQGTANYGYTF	TGCGCCAGCAGCTGGCAGGGAACCGCTAACTATGGCTACACCTTC
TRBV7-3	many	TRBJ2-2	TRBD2	CASSLNPSGGLGELFF	TGTGCCAGCAGCTTAAACCCTAGCGGGGGTTTGGGGGAGCTGTTTTTT
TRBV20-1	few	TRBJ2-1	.	CSARDLAEEQFF	TGCAGTGCTAGAGATCTAGCAGAGGAGCAGTTCTTC
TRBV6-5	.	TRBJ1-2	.	CASSSNGQPNYGYTF	TGTGCCAGCAGTTCAAACGGACAGCCAAACTATGGCTACACCTTC
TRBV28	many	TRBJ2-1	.	CASRRTFNEQFF	TGTGCCAGCCGGCGGACATTCAATGAGCAGTTCTTC
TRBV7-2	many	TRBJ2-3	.	CASSYLVAADTQYF	TGTGCCAGCAGCTATTTGGTAGCAGCAGATACGCAGTATTTT
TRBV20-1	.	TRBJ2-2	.	CSARLSLANTGELFF	TGCAGTGCTAGACTATCCTTGGCCAACACCGGGGAGCTGTTTTTT
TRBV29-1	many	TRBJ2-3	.	CSTGLVADTQYF	TGCAGCACGGGACTTGTGGCAGATACGCAGTATTTT
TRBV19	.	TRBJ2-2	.	CASSPPYNTGELFF	TGTGCCAGTAGTCCCCCTTACAACACCGGGGAGCTGTTTTTT
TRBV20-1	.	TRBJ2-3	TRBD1	CSATGTATDAQYF	TGCAGTGCGACGGGGACAGCCACAGATGCGCAGTATTTT
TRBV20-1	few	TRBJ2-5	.	CSARIQGRETQYF	TGCAGTGCTAGGATCCAGGGGCGAGAGACCCAGTACTTC
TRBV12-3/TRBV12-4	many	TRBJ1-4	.	CASSARGVGEKLFF	TGTGCCAGCAGTGCCAGGGGAGTAGGGGAAAAACTGTTTTTT
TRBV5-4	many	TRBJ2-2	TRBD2	CASSLRGNRGGAVGRDTGELFF	TGTGCCAGCAGCTTGAGAGGGAATCGCGGGGGGGCCGTTGGACGGGACACCGGGGAGCTGTTTTTT
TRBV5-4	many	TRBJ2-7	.	CASSLNDEQYF	TGTGCCAGCAGCTTGAATGACGAGCAGTACTTC
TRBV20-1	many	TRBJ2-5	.	CSARDGRYSDGTQYF	TGCAGTGCTAGAGATGGGCGCTACTCTGATGGGACCCAGTACTTC
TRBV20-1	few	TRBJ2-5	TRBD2	CSARIGGGGAETQYF	TGCAGTGCTAGAATAGGGGGCGGGGGGGCGGAGACCCAGTACTTC
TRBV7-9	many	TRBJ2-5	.	CASSFSTEQETQYF	TGTGCCAGCAGCTTCTCGACTGAACAAGAGACCCAGTACTTC
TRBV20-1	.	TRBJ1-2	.	CSASKSLDNYGYTF	TGCAGTGCTAGTAAAAGCCTAGATAACTATGGCTACACCTTC
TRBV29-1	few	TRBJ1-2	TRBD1	CSVTGTDYGYTF	TGCAGCGTGACCGGGACAGATTATGGCTACACCTTC
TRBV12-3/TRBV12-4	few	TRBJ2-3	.	CASSIDRRFTDTQYF	TGTGCCAGCAGTATAGACAGACGATTCACAGATACGCAGTATTTT
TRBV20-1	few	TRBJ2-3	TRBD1	CSASRTGSTDTQYF	TGCAGTGCTAGTCGGACAGGGAGCACAGATACGCAGTATTTT